Below are 11 T cell receptor beta chains sequenced from a single sample in a study of T cells after yellow fever vaccination. TCRdb ran MiXCR on the 5' RACE reads and lists one entry per CDR3 protein. The table includes about 220,000 distinct CDR3 sequences, under 3.5% detected once. Source: CD4+ T cells sorted from PBMCs, taken 10 days after the yellow fever booster vaccination. The source is a man aged 18-30 years who received the YFV17D yellow fever vaccine.

This clonotype was seen a few times. The CDR3 loop is CSASGRWNTEAFF. Here the CDR3 DNA reads TGCAGTGCTAGCGGCAGATGGAACACTGAAGCTTTCTTT. J is TRBJ1-1 and V is TRBV20-1; no clear D gene. The V end lost 3 bases, the J end lost 1 base, and 9 bases lay between the germline ends. The CDR3 totals 13 residues. CDR1 DFQATT and CDR2 SNEGSKA come from the germline V gene (reference sequence).

This clonotype occurred many times. This chain joins TRBV12-3 or TRBV12-4 and TRBJ2-5, with TRBD1 matching 10 bases. Unmatched junction bases numbered 5, after V lost 6 bases and J lost 4 bases. The CDR3 has 14 residues. DNA for the CDR3: TGTGCCAGCAGCCAAGACAGGGGGCGAGAGACCCAGTACTTC. Encoded protein: CASSQDRGRETQYF.

J is TRBJ1-4 and V is TRBV20-1; TRBD1 matches at 11 bases. There are 13 residues in the CDR3. J was trimmed by 12 bases and V by 6 bases; bases with no gene match: 9. From germline, CDR1 is DFQATT and CDR2 SNEGSKA (reference sequence). The DNA for the CDR3 is TGCAGTGCCACGGACAGGGGGCAAGGGGAACTGTTTTTT. It translates to CSATDRGQGELFF.

In this sample, this clonotype turned up a few times. J is TRBJ1-1 and V is TRBV5-1; perhaps TRBD1 as D (6 bases). This CDR3 region has 13 residues. V shed 5 bases and J shed 1 base, with 9 bases lying between them. Germline assignment: CDR1 SGHRS and CDR2 YFSETQ. The CDR3 DNA sequence: TGCGCCAGCAGACGGGACACGAACACTGAAGCTTTCTTT. Translation gives CASRRDTNTEAFF. Full variable domain (rest looked up from reference TRBV5-1 and TRBJ1-1): KAGVTQTPRYLIKTRGQQVTLSCSPISGHRSVSWYQQTPGQGLQFLFEYFSETQRNKGNFPGRFSGRQFSNSRSEMNVSTLELGDSALYLCASRRDTNTEAFFGQGTRLTVV.

This clonotype was recorded at least ten times. The J gene is TRBJ2-3, the V gene TRBV7-2; D is undetermined. The CDR3 has 13 residues. Per the germline V gene, CDR1 is SGHTA and CDR2 is FQGNSA. V gave up 0 bases and J gave up 8 bases, with 9 bases separating them. In nucleotides, the CDR3 is TGTGCCAGCAGCTTAGCTTCCCTGGGTACGCAGTATTTT. It encodes CASSLASLGTQYF.

In its sample, this clonotype was seen a few times. This rearrangement joins TRBV7-2 to TRBJ2-2; 7 nucleotides match TRBD2. Germline lookup yields CDR1 SGHTA and CDR2 FQGNSA. The V and J ends lost 1 base and 7 bases, in that order; junction bases with no gene match: 3. CDR3 length equals 14 residues. The CDR3 DNA is TGTGCCAGCAGCTTAGTGGGGGGGATCGGGGAGCTGTTTTTT. Translation: CASSLVGGIGELFF.

This clonotype has more than one count but fewer than ten. The gene calls are TRBV29-1 and TRBJ1-4, with D maybe TRBD1 (5 bases). V gave up 7 bases and J gave up 6 bases, with 12 bases separating them. The CDR3 length is 12 residues. In germline, CDR1 is SQVTM, CDR2 ANQGSEA. The CDR3 loop is CSAERDDEKLFF. For the CDR3, the DNA is TGCAGCGCCGAAAGGGACGATGAAAAACTGTTTTTT.

The chain employs TRBV20-1 and TRBJ2-1; 9 nucleotides align to TRBD2. The CDR3 runs to 16 residues. CDR1 is DFQATT and CDR2 is SNEGSKA in the germline V gene (reference sequence). With V trimmed by 6 bases and J by 2 bases, 11 bases remained unmatched. CDR3 nucleotide sequence: TGCAGTGCCAGGTTGGGCGGGGGGGCCGCCTACAATGAGCAGTTCTTC. Residues: CSARLGGGAAYNEQFF.

This clonotype showed up just a few times. The rearrangement joins TRBV7-2 to TRBJ2-1; 7 bases fit TRBD2. Germline V lookup: CDR1 SGHTA, CDR2 FQGNSA. V shed 0 bases, J shed 12 bases, and the junction held 8 bases outside the gene matches. This CDR3 comprises 14 residues. The CDR3 loop reads CASSLAGGGRVQFF. CDR3 DNA: TGTGCCAGCAGCTTAGCCGGCGGGGGTAGGGTGCAGTTCTTC.

This clonotype was seen at least ten times. The chain recombines TRBV4-3 with TRBJ1-4, with 9 positions matching TRBD1. Germline values: CDR1 LGHNA, CDR2 YSLEER. The CDR3 contains 17 residues. V shed 4 bases and J 6 bases; nucleotides not matched to a gene: 12. CDR3 in DNA: TGCGCCAGCAGCCGGAATGAAAGGACAGGGGCCTATGAAAAACTGTTTTTT. Translated: CASSRNERTGAYEKLFF.

The chain recombines TRBV5-1 with TRBJ1-3; D remains ambiguous. The germline V gene has CDR1 SGHRS and CDR2 YFSETQ. Trimming removed 0 bases from V and 2 bases from J, with 6 bases in between. This CDR3 region has 14 residues. The CDR3 is CASSLGIPGNTIYF. For the CDR3, the DNA is TGCGCCAGCAGCTTGGGGATTCCTGGAAACACCATATATTTT.